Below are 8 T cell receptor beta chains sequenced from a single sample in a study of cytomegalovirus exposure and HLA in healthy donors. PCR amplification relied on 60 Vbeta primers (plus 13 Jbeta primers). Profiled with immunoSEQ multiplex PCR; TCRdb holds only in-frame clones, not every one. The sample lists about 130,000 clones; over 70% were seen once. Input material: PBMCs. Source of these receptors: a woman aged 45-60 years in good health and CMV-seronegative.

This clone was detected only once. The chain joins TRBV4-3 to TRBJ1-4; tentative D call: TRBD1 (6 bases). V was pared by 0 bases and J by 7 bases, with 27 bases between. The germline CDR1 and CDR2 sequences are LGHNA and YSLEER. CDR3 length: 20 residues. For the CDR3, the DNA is TGCGCCAGCAGCCAAGATACGATCGCATGGACAGCCTCTTTGGGTGAAAAACTGTTTTTT. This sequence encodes CASSQDTIAWTASLGEKLFF.

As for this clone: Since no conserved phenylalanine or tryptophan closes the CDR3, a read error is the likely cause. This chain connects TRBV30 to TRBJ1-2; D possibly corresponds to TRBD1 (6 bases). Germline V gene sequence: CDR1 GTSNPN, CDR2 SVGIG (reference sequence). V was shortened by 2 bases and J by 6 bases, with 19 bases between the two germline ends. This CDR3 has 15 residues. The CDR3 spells CAWSILTGSSNGYTL. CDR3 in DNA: TGTGCCTGGAGTATTTTGACAGGAAGTTCTAATGGCTACACCCTC.

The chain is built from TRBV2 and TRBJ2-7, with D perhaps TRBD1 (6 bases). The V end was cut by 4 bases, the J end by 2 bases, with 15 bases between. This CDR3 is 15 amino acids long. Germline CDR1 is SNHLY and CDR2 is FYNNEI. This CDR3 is CASSASRGRTYEQYF. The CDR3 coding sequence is TGTGCCAGCAGTGCGTCCAGGGGCCGAACCTACGAGCAGTACTTC.

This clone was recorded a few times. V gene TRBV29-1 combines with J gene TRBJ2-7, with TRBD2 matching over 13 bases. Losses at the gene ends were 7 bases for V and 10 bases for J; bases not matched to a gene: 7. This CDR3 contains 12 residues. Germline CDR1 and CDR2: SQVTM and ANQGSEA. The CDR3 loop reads CSAGTSGTQQYF. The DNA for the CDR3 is TGCAGCGCAGGGACTAGCGGGACCCAACAGTACTTC.

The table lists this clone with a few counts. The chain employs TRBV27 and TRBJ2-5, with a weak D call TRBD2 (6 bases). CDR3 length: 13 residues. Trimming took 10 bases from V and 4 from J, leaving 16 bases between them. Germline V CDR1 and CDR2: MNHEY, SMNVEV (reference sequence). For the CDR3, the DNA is TGTGCCACCGGGGGAGGTGTCGGAGAGACCCAGTACTTC. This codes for CATGGGVGETQYF.

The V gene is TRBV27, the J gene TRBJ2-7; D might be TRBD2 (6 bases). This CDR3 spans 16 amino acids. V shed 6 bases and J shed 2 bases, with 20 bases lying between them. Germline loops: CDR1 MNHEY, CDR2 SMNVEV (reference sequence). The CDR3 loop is CASRGWGGTTAYEQYF. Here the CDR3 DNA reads TGTGCCAGCAGGGGGTGGGGAGGTACCACCGCCTACGAGCAGTACTTC.

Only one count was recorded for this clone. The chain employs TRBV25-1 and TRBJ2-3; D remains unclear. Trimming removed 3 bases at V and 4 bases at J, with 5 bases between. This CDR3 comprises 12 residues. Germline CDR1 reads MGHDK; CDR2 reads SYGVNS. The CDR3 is CASSEGPDTQYF. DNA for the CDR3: TGTGCCAGCAGTGAGGGCCCAGATACGCAGTATTTT.

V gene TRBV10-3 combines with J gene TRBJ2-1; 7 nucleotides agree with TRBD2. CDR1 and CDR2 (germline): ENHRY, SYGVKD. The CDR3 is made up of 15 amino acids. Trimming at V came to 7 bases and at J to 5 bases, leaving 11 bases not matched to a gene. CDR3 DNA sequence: TGTGCCATCACCTCAGGGTCTAGCGGTAACAATGAGCAGTTCTTC. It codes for CAITSGSSGNNEQFF.